This record concerns one T cell receptor beta chain sequence. The antigen remains undetermined. This sample was taken from a study of blood T cells in healthy people across ages. Germline V gene data show CDR1 as SGHTA and CDR2 as FQGTGA. The V and J ends lost 5 bases and 2 bases, in that order; junction bases with no gene match: 24. The CDR3 spans 21 residues. For the second PCR, which ran for roughly 6 to 12 cycles, a sample-barcoded 5' primer and a J-beta primer mix were used. Every sample gave at least 2.5 million paired-end reads containing CDR3. MiXCR was run by TCRdb on the 5' RACE reads, yielding one entry per CDR3 protein. The sample consists of more than 750,000 distinct CDR3 sequences, 25% to 35% of them appearing once. Findings and limits, study-wide: Greater diversity and more naive CD4+ cells were seen in long-lived donors than in aged donors.

The same sample was also studied in work on T cells of mothers and their children.

V gene TRBV7-3 combines with J gene TRBJ2-3; TRBD2 matches at 8 bases. This sequence was found in a woman between 40 and 55 years old in good health. Material: blood. The CDR3 nucleotides read TGTGCCAGCAGCCCAAGCGGGGGAGACAACCCCGTCCCCAGCACCACAGATACGCAGTATTTT. Protein sequence: CASSPSGGDNPVPSTTDTQYF.